Following are 6 T cell receptor beta chains from one sample sequenced in a study of T cell responses to AZD1222 COVID-19 vaccine. TCRdb keeps only in-frame clones here, not all; method: immunoSEQ multiplex PCR. The table includes 110,000 to 150,000 clones, approximately 90% detected once. The sequencing used peripheral blood, collected 28 days after the second AZD1222 dose. The receptors here all came from an adult who received the AZD1222 COVID-19 vaccine.

The chain uses TRBV6-5 and TRBJ1-6, with 7 bases lining up with TRBD1. The V and J ends lost 7 bases and 7 bases, in that order; junction bases with no gene match: 7. Germline assignment: CDR1 MNHEY and CDR2 SVGAGI. The CDR3 has 14 residues. The CDR3 here is CASKTDRDNSPLHF. The CDR3 nucleotides are TGTGCCAGCAAAACTGACAGGGACAATTCACCCCTCCACTTT.

This chain uses TRBV25-1 with TRBJ2-7; no definite D call. V was clipped by 3 bases and J by 4 bases, with 7 bases between them. Germline loops: CDR1 MGHDK, CDR2 SYGVNS. The CDR3 loop spans 12 amino acids. CDR3 nucleotides: TGTGCCAGCAGTGATGTGGGATACGAGCAGTACTTC. Translated, it gives CASSDVGYEQYF.

CDR3 in DNA: TGTGCCAGCAGTCTCAGGGACGGCTCCTACGAGCAGTACTTC. This translates into CASSLRDGSYEQYF. The chain combines TRBV27 with TRBJ2-7; D is possibly TRBD1 or TRBD2 (5 bases each). The CDR3 extends over 14 amino acids. In germline, CDR1 is MNHEY, CDR2 SMNVEV (reference sequence). The V end lost 5 bases, the J end lost 0 bases, and 11 bases lay between the germline ends.

V gene TRBV2 combines with J gene TRBJ2-7, with D unclear. The CDR3 covers 16 residues. The germline V and J ends were trimmed by 1 base and 6 bases, with 19 bases remaining between them. From germline, CDR1 is SNHLY and CDR2 FYNNEI. The CDR3 reads CASSEDFASRDGEQYF. CDR3 sequence (DNA): TGTGCCAGCAGTGAAGATTTCGCCAGTCGTGACGGCGAGCAGTACTTC.

The genes are TRBV7-2 and TRBJ1-2; D is unresolved. This CDR3 contains 14 residues. Germline CDR1 reads SGHTA; CDR2 reads FQGNSA. Trimming removed 3 bases at V and 4 bases at J, with 12 bases between. The CDR3 DNA sequence: TGTGCCAGCAGCTTCTCAGGCGGCGTCTATGGCTACACCTTC. Its protein is CASSFSGGVYGYTF.

The V and J genes are TRBV28 and TRBJ2-5; D gene unclear. The CDR3 consists of 16 residues. Germline V lookup: CDR1 MDHEN, CDR2 SYDVKM. The V and J ends lost 10 bases and 3 bases respectively, with 24 bases between them. CDR3 coding DNA: TGTGCCACAATGTTCCCCACGCTAGGACCTAAAGAGACCCAGTACTTC. It yields the protein CATMFPTLGPKETQYF.